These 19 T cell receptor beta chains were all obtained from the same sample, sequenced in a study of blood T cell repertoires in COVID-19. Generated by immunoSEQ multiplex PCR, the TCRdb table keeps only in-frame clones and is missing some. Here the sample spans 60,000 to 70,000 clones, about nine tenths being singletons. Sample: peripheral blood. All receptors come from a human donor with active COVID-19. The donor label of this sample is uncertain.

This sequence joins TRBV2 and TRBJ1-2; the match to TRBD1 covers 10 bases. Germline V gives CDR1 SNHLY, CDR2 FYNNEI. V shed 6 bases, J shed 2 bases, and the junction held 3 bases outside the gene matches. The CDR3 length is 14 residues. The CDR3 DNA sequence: TGTGCCAGCAGCTGGGGACAGGGGAACTATGGCTACACCTTC. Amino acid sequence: CASSWGQGNYGYTF.

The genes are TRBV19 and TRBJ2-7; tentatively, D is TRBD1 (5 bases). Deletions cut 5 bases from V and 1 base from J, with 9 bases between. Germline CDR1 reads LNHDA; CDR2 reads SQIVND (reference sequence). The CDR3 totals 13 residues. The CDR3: CASSARQSYEQYF. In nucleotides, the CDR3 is TGTGCCAGTAGTGCTCGACAGTCCTACGAGCAGTACTTC.

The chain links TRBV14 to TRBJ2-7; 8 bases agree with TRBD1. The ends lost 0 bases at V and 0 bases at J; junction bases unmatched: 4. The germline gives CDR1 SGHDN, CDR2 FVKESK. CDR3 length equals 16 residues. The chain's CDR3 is CASSQEGTGFSYEQYF. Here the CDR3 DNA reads TGTGCCAGCAGCCAAGAGGGGACAGGTTTCTCCTACGAGCAGTACTTC.

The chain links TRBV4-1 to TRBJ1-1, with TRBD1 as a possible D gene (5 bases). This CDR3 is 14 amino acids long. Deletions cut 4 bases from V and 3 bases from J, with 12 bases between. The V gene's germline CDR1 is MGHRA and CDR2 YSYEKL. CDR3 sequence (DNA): TGCGCCAGCAGCCTATTTTCGGGGGACACTGAAGCTTTCTTT. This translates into CASSLFSGDTEAFF.

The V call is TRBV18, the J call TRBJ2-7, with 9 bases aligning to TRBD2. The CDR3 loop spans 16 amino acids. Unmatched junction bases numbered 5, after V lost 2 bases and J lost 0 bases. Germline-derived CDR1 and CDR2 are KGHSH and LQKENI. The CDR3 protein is CASSPSLGLASYEQYF. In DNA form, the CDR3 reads TGTGCCAGCTCACCAAGTCTGGGACTAGCCTCCTACGAGCAGTACTTC.

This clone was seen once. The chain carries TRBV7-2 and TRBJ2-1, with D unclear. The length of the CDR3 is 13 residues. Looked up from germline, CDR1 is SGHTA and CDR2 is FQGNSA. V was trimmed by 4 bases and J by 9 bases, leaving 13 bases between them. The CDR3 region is CASSSTLVGEQFF. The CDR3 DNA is TGTGCCAGCAGCTCAACCCTAGTGGGTGAGCAGTTCTTC.

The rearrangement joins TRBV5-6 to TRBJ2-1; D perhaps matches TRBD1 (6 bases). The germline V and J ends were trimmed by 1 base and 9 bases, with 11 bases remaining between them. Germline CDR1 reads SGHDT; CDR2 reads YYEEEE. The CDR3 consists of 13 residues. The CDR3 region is CASSLIQGPEQFF. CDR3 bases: TGTGCCAGCAGCTTGATACAGGGCCCTGAGCAGTTCTTC.

CDR3 nucleotides: TGTGCCAGTAGTAAACCTCGGACAGGGGACAATCAGCCCCAGCATTTT. It translates to CASSKPRTGDNQPQHF. The chain joins TRBV19 to TRBJ1-5, with 9 bases aligning to TRBD1. This CDR3 spans 16 amino acids. The germline CDR1 and CDR2 sequences are LNHDA and SQIVND (reference sequence). Trimming cost V 4 bases and J 3 bases; bases outside gene matches: 7. Combining the CDR3 with reference TRBV19 and TRBJ1-5 gives the whole variable domain DGGITQSPKYLFRKEGQNVTLSCEQNLNHDAMYWYRQDPGQGLRLIYYSQIVNDFQKGDIAEGYSVSREKKESFPLTVTSAQKNPTAFYLCASSKPRTGDNQPQHFGDGTRLSIL.

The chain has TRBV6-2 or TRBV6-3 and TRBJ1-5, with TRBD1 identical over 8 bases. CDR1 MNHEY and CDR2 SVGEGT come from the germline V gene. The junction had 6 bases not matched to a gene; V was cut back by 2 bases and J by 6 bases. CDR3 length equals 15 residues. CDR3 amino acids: CASSYGTGGGQPQHF. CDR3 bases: TGTGCCAGCAGTTACGGTACAGGGGGGGGTCAGCCCCAGCATTTT.

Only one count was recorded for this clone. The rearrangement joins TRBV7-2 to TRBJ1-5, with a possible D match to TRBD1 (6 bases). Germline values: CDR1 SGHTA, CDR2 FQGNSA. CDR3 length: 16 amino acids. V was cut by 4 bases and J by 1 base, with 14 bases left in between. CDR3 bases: TGTGCCAGCAGCTCTATTGCAGGGGCGAGCAATCAGCCCCAGCATTTT. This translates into CASSSIAGASNQPQHF.

CDR3 DNA sequence: TGTGCCTGGAGTGCTGGGACAGTCAATGAGCAGTTCTTC. Translating it yields CAWSAGTVNEQFF. The chain links TRBV30 to TRBJ2-1, with 7 nucleotides matching TRBD1. V was clipped by 1 base and J by 6 bases; unmatched bases: 3. The CDR3 length is 13 residues. Germline-derived CDR1 and CDR2 are GTSNPN and SVGIG (reference sequence).

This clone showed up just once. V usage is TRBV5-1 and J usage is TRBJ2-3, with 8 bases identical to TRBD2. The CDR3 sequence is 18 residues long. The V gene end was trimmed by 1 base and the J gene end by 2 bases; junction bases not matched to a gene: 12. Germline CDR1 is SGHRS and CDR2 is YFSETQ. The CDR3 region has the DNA TGCGCCAGCAGCTTGAAGGGGTCGGGACTAGGGGACACAGATACGCAGTATTTT. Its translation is CASSLKGSGLGDTDTQYF.

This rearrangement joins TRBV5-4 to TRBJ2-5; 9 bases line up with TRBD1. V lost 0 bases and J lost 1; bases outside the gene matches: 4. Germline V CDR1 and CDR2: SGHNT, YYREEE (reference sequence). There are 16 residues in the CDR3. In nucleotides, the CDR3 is TGTGCCAGCAGCTTGGTGGGGACAGGGAGCCAAGAGACCCAGTACTTC. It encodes CASSLVGTGSQETQYF.

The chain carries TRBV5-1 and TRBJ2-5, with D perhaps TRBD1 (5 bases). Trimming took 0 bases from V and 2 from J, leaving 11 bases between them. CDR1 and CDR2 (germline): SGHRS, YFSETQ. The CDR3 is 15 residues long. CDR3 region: CASSLGAGSQETQYF. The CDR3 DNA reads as TGCGCCAGCAGCTTGGGGGCAGGGTCTCAAGAGACCCAGTACTTC.

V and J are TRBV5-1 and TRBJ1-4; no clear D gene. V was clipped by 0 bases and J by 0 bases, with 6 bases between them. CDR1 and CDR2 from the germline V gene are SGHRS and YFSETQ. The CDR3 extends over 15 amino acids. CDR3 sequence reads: CASSLGSATNEKLFF. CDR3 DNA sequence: TGCGCCAGCAGCTTGGGGTCGGCAACTAATGAAAAACTGTTTTTT.

DNA of the CDR3: TGTGCCAGCTCACCAACTAGCGGGAGGGTCGGGCAGTACTTC. Translated, it gives CASSPTSGRVGQYF. This chain uses TRBV18 with TRBJ2-7; 13 positions agree with TRBD2. CDR3 length: 14 amino acids. With 2 bases clipped from V and 9 bases from J, the junction kept 4 bases outside the gene matches. CDR1 and CDR2 (germline): KGHSH, LQKENI.

CDR3 loop: CASSPEWAGGPDTQYF. CDR3 nucleotide sequence: TGTGCCAGTAGCCCCGAGTGGGCGGGAGGGCCGGATACGCAGTATTTT. This chain joins TRBV19 and TRBJ2-3; 9 nucleotides agree with TRBD2. The V gene's germline CDR1 is LNHDA and CDR2 SQIVND (reference sequence). Germline trimming cut 6 bases from V and 6 bases from J; bases unmatched to any gene: 13. The CDR3 has 16 residues. Based on the CDR3 plus reference TRBV19 and TRBJ2-3, the full variable domain is DGGITQSPKYLFRKEGQNVTLSCEQNLNHDAMYWYRQDPGQGLRLIYYSQIVNDFQKGDIAEGYSVSREKKESFPLTVTSAQKNPTAFYLCASSPEWAGGPDTQYFGPGTRLTVL.

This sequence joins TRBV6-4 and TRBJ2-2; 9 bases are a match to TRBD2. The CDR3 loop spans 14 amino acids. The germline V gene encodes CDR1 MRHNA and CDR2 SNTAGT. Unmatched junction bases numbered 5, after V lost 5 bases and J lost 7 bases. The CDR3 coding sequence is TGTGCCAGCAGTCCTAGCGGGATTGGCGGGGAGCTGTTTTTT. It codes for CASSPSGIGGELFF.

CDR3 bases: TGTGCCAGCTCACCATTTGAAGAACTCCCAAATACGCAGTATTTT. Translation gives CASSPFEELPNTQYF. The V and J genes are TRBV18 and TRBJ2-3; D remains unclear. CDR3 length: 15 amino acids. V was clipped by 2 bases and J by 7 bases, with 16 bases between them. The germline V gene has CDR1 KGHSH and CDR2 LQKENI.